This TCR beta chain was captured by sequencing in a study of identical twins. General observations from the study: While abundant cord blood beta clonotypes carried fewer insertions, memory repertoires showed no such pattern.

In regard to this clonotype: No antigen is known for it.

Donors uniformly comprised healthy Caucasians. The V end lost 3 bases, the J end lost 0 bases, and 12 bases lay between the germline ends. Germline V gives CDR1 MDHEN, CDR2 SYDVKM. The CDR3 consists of 17 residues. Through template switching, a universal primer site was introduced, and the cDNA contained unique molecular identifiers. One entry per CDR3 protein, called by TCRdb with MiXCR from the 5' RACE reads. The sample consists of 1,800,000 or so distinct CDR3 sequences, about 32% of them appearing once. This TCR derives from a newborn girl in good health. V usage is TRBV28 and J usage is TRBJ1-6, with TRBD1 as a possible D gene (5 bases). Sample: cord blood. CDR3 DNA: TGTGCCAGCAGTTTTTCCGAGGGGAGCTCCTATAATTCACCCCTCCACTTT. As protein: CASSFSEGSSYNSPLHF.